Shown below are 26 T cell receptor beta chains from a single sample sequenced in a study of blood T cells in healthy people across ages. For the second PCR, which ran for about 6 to 12 cycles, a sample-barcoded 5' primer and a J-beta primer mix were used. TCRdb itself ran the 5' RACE reads through MiXCR, one entry per CDR3 protein. The sample records 650,000 to 800,000 distinct CDR3 sequences, roughly 44% being singletons. Material: blood. These TCRs come from a man in his 60s in good health.

The rearrangement links TRBV29-1 to TRBJ2-1; D is unclear. There are 11 residues in the CDR3. The ends were cut back, 6 bases at V and 12 bases at J, with 15 bases in the middle. Germline loops: CDR1 SQVTM, CDR2 ANQGSEA. The CDR3 region has the DNA TGCAGCGTGGCTCGTACTGGTTGGCAGTTCTTC. Translated: CSVARTGWQFF.

The chain has TRBV7-8 and TRBJ2-7; 10 bases match TRBD1. The ends lost 2 bases at V and 2 bases at J; junction bases unmatched: 6. CDR3 size: 16 residues. Germline-derived CDR1 and CDR2 are SGHVS and FQNEAQ. CDR3 protein: CASSLLGDRGPYEQYF. The CDR3 DNA reads TGTGCCAGCAGCTTACTTGGGGACAGGGGACCCTACGAGCAGTACTTC.

V and J are TRBV7-9 and TRBJ1-2; D ambiguous. V lost 5 bases to trimming and J lost 5 bases, with 9 bases between them. There are 12 residues in the CDR3. CDR1 SEHNR and CDR2 FQNEAQ come from the germline V gene (reference sequence). As DNA, the CDR3 is TGTGCCAGCAGCCTACAGTGGTATGGCTACACCTTC. As protein: CASSLQWYGYTF.

At least ten counts were recorded for this clonotype. The rearrangement uses TRBV12-3 or TRBV12-4 and TRBJ2-7; no firm D call. CDR3 length: 12 amino acids. Deletions cut 1 base from V and 4 bases from J, with 5 bases between. CDR3 DNA: TGTGCCAGCAGTTTAGGCATTTACGAGCAGTACTTC. This gives the protein CASSLGIYEQYF.

This clonotype was detected a few times. The V and J genes are TRBV9 and TRBJ2-4; 7 nucleotides match TRBD1. This CDR3 contains 14 residues. Germline values: CDR1 SGDLS, CDR2 YYNGEE. The V segment lost 4 bases and the J segment 5 bases; nucleotides outside the gene matches: 6. CDR3 in DNA: TGTGCCAGCAGCTCACGGACAGGAGAAAACATTCAGTACTTC. Protein: CASSSRTGENIQYF.

The V call is TRBV28, the J call TRBJ1-5; 9 bases align to TRBD1. Unmatched junction bases numbered 0, after V lost 4 bases and J lost 2 bases. CDR1 MDHEN and CDR2 SYDVKM come from the germline V gene. CDR3 length equals 14 residues. CDR3 DNA sequence: TGTGCCAGCAGTTGGGACAGGGGCAATCAGCCCCAGCATTTT. This codes for CASSWDRGNQPQHF.

The chain employs TRBV30 and TRBJ2-5; D tentatively reads TRBD1 or TRBD2 (6 bases each). Germline V gives CDR1 GTSNPN, CDR2 SVGIG (reference sequence). The CDR3 sequence is 13 residues long. V was cut by 0 bases and J by 5 bases, with 10 bases left in between. CDR3 loop: CAWSVRGRETQYF. CDR3 in DNA: TGTGCCTGGAGTGTTCGGGGGCGGGAGACCCAGTACTTC. Full variable domain (remainder filled in from reference TRBV30 and TRBJ2-5): SQTIHQWPATLVQPVGSPLSLECTVEGTSNPNLYWYRQAAGRGLQLLFYSVGIGQISSEVPQNLSASRPQDRQFILSSKKLLLSDSGFYLCAWSVRGRETQYFGPGTRLLVL.

The chain employs TRBV30 and TRBJ2-3; 8 nucleotides agree with TRBD1. The CDR3 length is 14 residues. From germline, CDR1 is GTSNPN and CDR2 SVGIG (reference sequence). V was pared by 2 bases and J by 1 base, with 2 bases of the junction left unmatched. CDR3 region: CAWSMGQGTDTQYF. The CDR3 region has the DNA TGTGCCTGGAGTATGGGACAGGGCACAGATACGCAGTATTTT. The full variable domain, rest sourced from reference TRBV30 and TRBJ2-3, is SQTIHQWPATLVQPVGSPLSLECTVEGTSNPNLYWYRQAAGRGLQLLFYSVGIGQISSEVPQNLSASRPQDRQFILSSKKLLLSDSGFYLCAWSMGQGTDTQYFGPGTRLTVL.

This clonotype appeared a few times. The chain combines TRBV20-1 with TRBJ2-3; possible D gene TRBD2, 7 bases. Germline V gene sequence: CDR1 DFQATT, CDR2 SNEGSKA (reference sequence). The CDR3 totals 14 residues. V was clipped by 8 bases and J by 6 bases, with 21 bases between them. In DNA, the CDR3 is TGCAGTCCACAATTGGCGGGGGCGTGGGATACGCAGTATTTT. The encoded protein is CSPQLAGAWDTQYF.

The gene calls are TRBV7-2 and TRBJ2-3; D is uncertain. Germline values: CDR1 SGHTA, CDR2 FQGNSA. Trimming removed 3 bases at V and 3 bases at J, with 4 bases between. The CDR3 sequence is 12 residues long. CDR3 sequence (DNA): TGTGCCAGCAGCTTGTGGACAGATACGCAGTATTTT. It specifies CASSLWTDTQYF.

The CDR3 here is CASSPAAGSTDTQYF. The CDR3 coding sequence is TGTGCCAGCTCACCAGCAGCAGGGAGCACAGATACGCAGTATTTT. The V call is TRBV18, the J call TRBJ2-3, with D possibly TRBD1 on 5 matching bases. CDR3 length: 15 residues. The V end was cut by 2 bases, the J end by 0 bases, with 9 bases between. Germline lookup yields CDR1 KGHSH and CDR2 LQKENI.

This clonotype was recorded a few times. The chain recombines TRBV2 with TRBJ2-7, with D perhaps TRBD1 (5 bases). With 5 bases removed from V and 0 bases from J, the gap between germline ends came to 14 bases. Per germline, CDR1 SNHLY and CDR2 FYNNEI. The CDR3 contains 15 residues. The CDR3 loop reads CASSRDRSLSYEQYF. The CDR3 DNA reads TGTGCCAGCAGTAGAGACAGAAGCCTCTCCTACGAGCAGTACTTC.

The CDR3 here is CASSFETVSTDTQYF. In DNA, the CDR3 is TGTGCCAGCAGTTTTGAGACTGTTAGCACAGATACGCAGTATTTT. The chain joins TRBV6-6 to TRBJ2-3, with D unclear. Germline CDR1 is MNHNY and CDR2 is SVGAGI (reference sequence). The CDR3 loop spans 15 amino acids. The V and J ends lost 4 bases and 0 bases respectively, with 11 bases between them.

The chain has TRBV2 and TRBJ1-2, with D perhaps matching TRBD1 (6 bases). CDR1 is SNHLY and CDR2 is FYNNEI in the germline V gene. Trimming took off 8 bases at V and 7 bases at J, with 17 bases between the two ends. The CDR3 sequence is 13 residues long. The CDR3 is CASFYDGGPGYTF. Here the CDR3 DNA reads TGTGCCAGCTTCTACGATGGGGGGCCTGGCTACACCTTC.

This clonotype turned up a few times. The chain couples TRBV4-2 to TRBJ1-2; D uncertain. V lost 3 bases and J lost 1, with 9 bases in between. The CDR3 has 14 residues. Germline loops: CDR1 LGHNA, CDR2 YNFKEQ. CDR3 amino acids: CASSQGAHNYGYTF. The CDR3 region has the DNA TGTGCCAGCAGCCAGGGAGCCCATAACTATGGCTACACCTTC.

The J gene is TRBJ2-5, the V gene TRBV7-2, with TRBD2 matching over 12 bases. CDR1 and CDR2 from the germline V gene are SGHTA and FQGNSA. The CDR3 sequence is 15 residues long. With V trimmed by 4 bases and J by 5 bases, 5 bases remained unmatched. The CDR3 nucleotides are TGTGCCAGCAGCTCGACTAGCGGGGGTATCGAGACCCAGTACTTC. This sequence encodes CASSSTSGGIETQYF.

V and J are TRBV6-5 and TRBJ1-1; TRBD1 is a possible D gene (6 bases). V lost 2 bases and J 4 bases, leaving 14 bases between the germline ends. This CDR3 has 15 residues. Germline V gene data show CDR1 as MNHEY and CDR2 as SVGAGI. The CDR3 coding sequence is TGTGCCAGCAGTTACAAACGGCCCAGGGGCACTGAAGCTTTCTTT. As protein: CASSYKRPRGTEAFF.

The J gene is TRBJ1-1, the V gene TRBV30; 8 nucleotides match TRBD1. V lost 0 bases and J lost 7; bases outside the gene matches: 4. This CDR3 spans 13 amino acids. Germline CDR1 and CDR2: GTSNPN and SVGIG (reference sequence). CDR3 in amino acids: CAWSVGTGSEAFF. CDR3 DNA sequence: TGTGCCTGGAGTGTTGGGACAGGCAGTGAAGCTTTCTTT.

This chain links TRBV6-2 or TRBV6-3 with TRBJ2-7, with TRBD1 matching over 12 bases. The V segment lost 6 bases and the J segment 4 bases; nucleotides outside the gene matches: 13. Looked up from germline, CDR1 is MNHEY and CDR2 is SVGEGT. This CDR3 contains 17 residues. CDR3 region: CASRLPIPGQGAYEQYF. CDR3 nucleotides: TGTGCCAGCAGACTTCCGATCCCGGGACAGGGGGCTTACGAGCAGTACTTC.

This clonotype was counted only a few times. The chain is built from TRBV3-1 and TRBJ1-6, with D hard to call. The CDR3 runs 16 residues. The germline V and J ends were trimmed by 3 bases and 9 bases, with 18 bases remaining between them. Germline values: CDR1 LGHDT, CDR2 YNNKEL (reference sequence). CDR3 nucleotide sequence: TGTGCCAGCAGCCAGGCGGGTAGGACTTGGGGTTCACCCCTCCACTTT. Translation gives CASSQAGRTWGSPLHF.

The V gene is TRBV4-1, the J gene TRBJ2-5; D unresolved. Near its end, the DNA agrees better with TRBJ2-7, so the J call may be wrong. CDR1 MGHRA and CDR2 YSYEKL come from the germline V gene. The CDR3 runs to 15 residues. The CDR3 is CASSQSGQRTYEQYF. CDR3 DNA: TGCGCCAGCAGCCAAAGTGGGCAGAGGACCTACGAGCAGTACTTC.

This clonotype appeared a few times. The J gene is TRBJ2-3, the V gene TRBV29-1; TRBD1 aligns across 11 bases. The CDR3 runs to 17 residues. V lost 4 bases and J lost 4; bases outside the gene matches: 13. Per the germline V gene, CDR1 is SQVTM and CDR2 is ANQGSEA. CDR3 coding DNA: TGCAGCGTTGCCCCCGGGACAGGGGGAATAATCCCAGATACGCAGTATTTT. Translated, it gives CSVAPGTGGIIPDTQYF.

This clonotype was observed a few times. The rearrangement links TRBV5-5 to TRBJ1-1; D gene ambiguous. Between the trimmed V and J ends, which lost 1 base and 0 bases, there was a span of 7 bases. Germline V gene lookup returns CDR1 SGHKS and CDR2 YYEKEE (reference sequence). The CDR3 length is 14 residues. CDR3 sequence: CASSLWNMNTEAFF. The CDR3 DNA follows: TGTGCCAGCAGCTTGTGGAACATGAACACTGAAGCTTTCTTT.

This clonotype has only a few counts. This rearrangement joins TRBV20-1 to TRBJ1-6; D ambiguous. From germline, CDR1 is DFQATT and CDR2 SNEGSKA (reference sequence). The CDR3 is 17 residues long. Trimming took 1 base from V and 6 from J, leaving 19 bases between them. CDR3 in amino acids: CSARVVSSSLGNSPLHF. The CDR3 coding sequence is TGCAGTGCTAGAGTGGTCAGTTCCAGTTTAGGTAATTCACCCCTCCACTTT.

The chain combines TRBV20-1 with TRBJ1-1; D possibly corresponds to TRBD1 (5 bases). The germline V and J ends were trimmed by 3 bases and 3 bases, with 14 bases remaining between them. Germline CDR1 DFQATT, CDR2 SNEGSKA (reference sequence). The CDR3 covers 14 residues. Here the CDR3 reads CSARRGLGDTEAFF. DNA of the CDR3: TGCAGTGCTAGGAGGGGACTAGGGGACACTGAAGCTTTCTTT.

The chain combines TRBV6-5 with TRBJ1-2, with 9 positions matching TRBD1. The length of the CDR3 is 14 residues. Germline V gene lookup returns CDR1 MNHEY and CDR2 SVGAGI. V shed 2 bases, J shed 8 bases, and the junction held 6 bases outside the gene matches. CDR3 nucleotides: TGTGCCAGCAGTTACGGGGACAGGGCGACCGGCTACACCTTC. Its translation: CASSYGDRATGYTF.